Following are 12 T cell receptor beta chains from one sample sequenced in a study of blood T cell repertoires in COVID-19. The repertoire was sequenced with immunoSEQ multiplex PCR; TCRdb's copy has only in-frame clones and lacks some. Of hundreds of thousands of clones listed, just over 85% are singletons. The sequencing input was PBMCs or T cells enriched from blood (not recorded which). Every receptor here comes from a man aged 25 to 40 who had recovered from COVID-19.

This clone occurred once. The chain carries TRBV4-1 and TRBJ1-6; 10 bases agree with TRBD1. V dropped 1 base and J dropped 7; count of bases not matched to a gene: 7. The CDR3 consists of 17 residues. The germline CDR1 and CDR2 sequences are MGHRA and YSYEKL. CDR3 protein: CASSQATLTGGNSPLHF. In DNA form, the CDR3 reads TGCGCCAGCAGCCAAGCCACCCTGACAGGGGGCAATTCACCCCTCCACTTT.

The chain carries TRBV27 and TRBJ2-7; the match to TRBD2 covers 11 bases. V was clipped by 5 bases and J by 2 bases; unmatched bases: 11. Germline assignment: CDR1 MNHEY and CDR2 SMNVEV (reference sequence). The CDR3 contains 17 residues. The CDR3 coding sequence is TGTGCCAGCAGTCTCGGGACTAGCGGAAGCGGTACCTACGAGCAGTACTTC. It encodes CASSLGTSGSGTYEQYF.

The V call is TRBV13, the J call TRBJ2-6; 10 bases are a match to TRBD2. With V trimmed by 4 bases and J by 0 bases, 9 bases remained unmatched. The germline CDR1 and CDR2 sequences are PRHDT and FYEKMQ (reference sequence). This CDR3 region has 19 residues. CDR3 amino acids: CASSSEREGLFSGANVLTF. CDR3 nucleotides: TGTGCCAGCAGCTCAGAGCGGGAGGGCCTCTTCTCTGGGGCCAACGTCCTGACTTTC.

The chain links TRBV15 to TRBJ2-5, with 9 bases matching TRBD2. The CDR3 contains 19 residues. Unmatched junction bases numbered 14, after V lost 1 base and J lost 2 bases. The V gene's germline CDR1 is LNHNV and CDR2 YYDKDF (reference sequence). CDR3 sequence (DNA): TGTGCCACCAGCAGAGTAGGGGTAGCGGGGGCGTTGGGGCAAGAGACCCAGTACTTC. Translation: CATSRVGVAGALGQETQYF.

The J gene is TRBJ2-5, the V gene TRBV9, with 11 bases aligning to TRBD2. CDR1 is SGDLS and CDR2 is YYNGEE in the germline V gene. The CDR3 runs to 15 residues. Trimming cost V 4 bases and J 3 bases; bases outside gene matches: 5. This chain's CDR3 is CASSSLSGGEETQYF. Here the CDR3 DNA reads TGTGCCAGCAGCTCCCTTAGCGGGGGGGAAGAGACCCAGTACTTC.

The chain couples TRBV4-1 to TRBJ1-5; 7 bases map to TRBD1. Germline-derived CDR1 and CDR2 are MGHRA and YSYEKL. The V and J ends lost 0 bases and 3 bases, in that order; junction bases with no gene match: 2. The CDR3 covers 15 residues. CDR3 nucleotides: TGCGCCAGCAGCCAAGACAGGGGGTACAATCAGCCCCAGCATTTT. It yields the protein CASSQDRGYNQPQHF.

The V call is TRBV5-1, the J call TRBJ2-7; maybe TRBD2 (5 bases). Germline V CDR1 and CDR2: SGHRS, YFSETQ. The CDR3 loop spans 15 amino acids. V was clipped by 0 bases and J by 3 bases, with 13 bases between them. The CDR3 sequence: CASSLAGIGDYEQYF. The CDR3, as DNA: TGCGCCAGCAGCTTGGCCGGGATCGGGGACTACGAGCAGTACTTC.

The chain recombines TRBV7-2 with TRBJ2-7; D uncertain. The CDR3 spans 13 residues. Trimming took 1 base from V and 3 from J, leaving 7 bases between them. Germline V gene lookup returns CDR1 SGHTA and CDR2 FQGNSA. The CDR3 reads CASSLGQRYEQYF. As DNA, the CDR3 is TGTGCCAGCAGCTTAGGCCAGCGCTACGAGCAGTACTTC.

This clone was seen only once. The chain is built from TRBV15 and TRBJ1-6, with TRBD1 identical over 10 bases. CDR1 and CDR2 from the germline V gene are LNHNV and YYDKDF (reference sequence). CDR3 length equals 15 residues. V gave up 1 base and J gave up 8 bases; unmatched junction bases: 2. As DNA, the CDR3 is TGTGCCACCAGCAGAGCCGGGACAGGGGATTCACCCCTCCACTTT. Its translation: CATSRAGTGDSPLHF.

The chain links TRBV19 to TRBJ2-7; a possible D gene is TRBD1 (7 bases). The CDR3 runs to 15 residues. Trimming shortened V by 2 bases and J by 4 bases, and 15 bases separated the two germline ends. CDR1 and CDR2 from the germline V gene are LNHDA and SQIVND (reference sequence). CDR3 loop: CASSIQAGGRYEQYF. The CDR3, as DNA: TGTGCCAGTAGTATACAGGCAGGGGGGAGATACGAGCAGTACTTC.

The chain has TRBV4-1 and TRBJ2-2, with 8 bases fitting TRBD1. V trimming: 0 bases; J trimming: 4 bases; junction bases outside the gene matches: 4. From germline, CDR1 is MGHRA and CDR2 YSYEKL. This CDR3 is built from 16 residues. In DNA form, the CDR3 reads TGCGCCAGCAGCCAAGAAAATCAGGGGGCCACCGGGGAGCTGTTTTTT. Its protein product is CASSQENQGATGELFF.

This chain uses TRBV18 with TRBJ2-1; a weak D match, TRBD1 (7 bases). The V and J ends lost 3 bases and 4 bases respectively, with 19 bases between them. The length of the CDR3 is 17 residues. Germline V lookup: CDR1 KGHSH, CDR2 LQKENI. The DNA for the CDR3 is TGTGCCAGCTCACCGATGTCGGGGGCAGGGGGATACAATGAGCAGTTCTTC. Its translation: CASSPMSGAGGYNEQFF.